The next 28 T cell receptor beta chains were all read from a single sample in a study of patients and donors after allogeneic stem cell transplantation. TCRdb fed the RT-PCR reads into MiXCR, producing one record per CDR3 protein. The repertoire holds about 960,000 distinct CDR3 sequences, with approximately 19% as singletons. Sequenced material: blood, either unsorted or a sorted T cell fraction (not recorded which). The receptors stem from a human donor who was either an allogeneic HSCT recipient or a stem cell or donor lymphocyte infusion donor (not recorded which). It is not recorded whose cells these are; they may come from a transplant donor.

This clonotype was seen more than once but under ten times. In DNA, the CDR3 is TGTGCCAGCAGTGTGGAACATAACTATGGCTACACCTTC. It translates to CASSVEHNYGYTF. The J gene is TRBJ1-2, the V gene TRBV6-1; D remains ambiguous. The CDR3 loop spans 13 amino acids. Germline V gene sequence: CDR1 MNHNS, CDR2 SASEGT. V lost 4 bases and J lost 1, with 7 bases in between.

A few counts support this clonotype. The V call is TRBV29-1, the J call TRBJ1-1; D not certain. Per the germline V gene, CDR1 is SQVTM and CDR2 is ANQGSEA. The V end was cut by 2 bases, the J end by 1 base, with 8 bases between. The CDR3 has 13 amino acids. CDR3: CSVEHTPNTEAFF. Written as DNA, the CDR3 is TGCAGCGTTGAACATACGCCGAACACTGAAGCTTTCTTT. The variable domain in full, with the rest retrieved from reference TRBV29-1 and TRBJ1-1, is SAVISQKPSRDICQRGTSLTIQCQVDSQVTMMFWYRQQPGQSLTLIATANQGSEATYESGFVIDKFPISRPNLTFSTLTVSNMSPEDSSIYLCSVEHTPNTEAFFGQGTRLTVV.

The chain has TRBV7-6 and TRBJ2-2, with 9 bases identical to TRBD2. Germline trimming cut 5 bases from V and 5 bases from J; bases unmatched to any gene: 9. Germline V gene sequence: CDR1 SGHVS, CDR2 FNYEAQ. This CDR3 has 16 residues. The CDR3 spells CASSPPLAGNTGELFF. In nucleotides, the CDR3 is TGTGCCAGCAGCCCCCCTCTAGCGGGAAATACCGGGGAGCTGTTTTTT.

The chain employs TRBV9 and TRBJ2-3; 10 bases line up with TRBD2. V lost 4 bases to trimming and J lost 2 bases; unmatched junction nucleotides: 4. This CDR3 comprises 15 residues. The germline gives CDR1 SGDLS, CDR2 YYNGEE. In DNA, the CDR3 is TGTGCCAGCAGCACCGGGACTAGCGTCACAGATACGCAGTATTTT. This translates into CASSTGTSVTDTQYF.

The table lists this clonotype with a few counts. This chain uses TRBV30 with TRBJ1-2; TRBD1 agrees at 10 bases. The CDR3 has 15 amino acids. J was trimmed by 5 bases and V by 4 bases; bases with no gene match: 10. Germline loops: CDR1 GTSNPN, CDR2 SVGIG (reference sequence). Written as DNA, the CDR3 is TGTGCCTGGACCGTAGGACAGGGGGGTTGGTATGGCTACACCTTC. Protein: CAWTVGQGGWYGYTF.

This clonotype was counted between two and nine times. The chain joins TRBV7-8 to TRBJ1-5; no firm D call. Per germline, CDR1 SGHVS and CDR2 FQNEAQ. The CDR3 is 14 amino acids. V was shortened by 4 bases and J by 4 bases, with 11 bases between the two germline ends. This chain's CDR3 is CASSSQQLNQPQHF. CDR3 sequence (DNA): TGTGCCAGCAGCTCGCAGCAGCTTAATCAGCCCCAGCATTTT.

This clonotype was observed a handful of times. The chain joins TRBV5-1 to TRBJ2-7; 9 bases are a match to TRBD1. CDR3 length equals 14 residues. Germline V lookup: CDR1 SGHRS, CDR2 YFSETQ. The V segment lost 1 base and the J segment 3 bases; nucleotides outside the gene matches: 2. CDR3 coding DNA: TGCGCCAGCAGCTTGAAGGGACAGGGCTACGAGCAGTACTTC. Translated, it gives CASSLKGQGYEQYF.

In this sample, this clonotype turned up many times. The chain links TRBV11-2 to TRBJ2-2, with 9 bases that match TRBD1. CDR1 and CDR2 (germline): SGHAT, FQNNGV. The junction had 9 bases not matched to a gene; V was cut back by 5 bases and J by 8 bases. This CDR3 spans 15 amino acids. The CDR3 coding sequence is TGTGCCAGCAGCCCTCCGGGACAGGGAGTAGGGGAGCTGTTTTTT. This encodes CASSPPGQGVGELFF.

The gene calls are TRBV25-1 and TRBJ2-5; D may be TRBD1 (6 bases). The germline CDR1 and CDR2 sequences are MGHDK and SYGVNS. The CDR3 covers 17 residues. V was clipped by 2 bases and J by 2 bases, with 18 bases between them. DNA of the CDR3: TGTGCCAGCAGTGAAATTCCCAGGGGCCAGCTTCAAGAGACCCAGTACTTC. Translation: CASSEIPRGQLQETQYF.

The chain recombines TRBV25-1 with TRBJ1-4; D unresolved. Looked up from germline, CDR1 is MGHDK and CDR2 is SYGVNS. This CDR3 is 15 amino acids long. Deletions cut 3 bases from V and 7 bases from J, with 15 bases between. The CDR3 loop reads CASSEDGGLVEKLFF. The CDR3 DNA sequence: TGTGCCAGCAGTGAGGACGGAGGCCTAGTTGAAAAACTGTTTTTT.

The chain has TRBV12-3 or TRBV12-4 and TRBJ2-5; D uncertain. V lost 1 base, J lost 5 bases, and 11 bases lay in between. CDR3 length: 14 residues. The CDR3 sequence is CASSLDDLGETQYF. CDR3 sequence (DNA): TGTGCCAGCAGTTTAGACGACCTGGGGGAGACCCAGTACTTC.

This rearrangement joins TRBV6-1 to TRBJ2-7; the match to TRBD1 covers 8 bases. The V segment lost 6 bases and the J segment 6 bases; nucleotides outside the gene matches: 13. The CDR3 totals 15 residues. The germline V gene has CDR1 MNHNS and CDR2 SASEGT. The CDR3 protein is CASRELTGELGEQYF. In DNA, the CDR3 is TGTGCCAGCAGAGAACTGACAGGGGAGTTGGGCGAGCAGTACTTC.

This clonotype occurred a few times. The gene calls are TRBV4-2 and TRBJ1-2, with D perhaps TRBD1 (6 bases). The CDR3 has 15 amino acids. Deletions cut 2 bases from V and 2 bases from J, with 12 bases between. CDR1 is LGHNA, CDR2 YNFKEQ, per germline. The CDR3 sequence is CASSQPGTPNYGYTF. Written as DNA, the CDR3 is TGTGCCAGCAGCCAACCCGGGACACCAAACTATGGCTACACCTTC.

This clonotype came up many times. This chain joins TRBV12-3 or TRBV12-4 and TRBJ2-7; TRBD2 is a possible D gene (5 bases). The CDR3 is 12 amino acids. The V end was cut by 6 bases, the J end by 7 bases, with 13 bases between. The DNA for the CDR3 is TGTGCCAGCAGCCCTAGCCATCTAGAGCAGTACTTC. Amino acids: CASSPSHLEQYF.

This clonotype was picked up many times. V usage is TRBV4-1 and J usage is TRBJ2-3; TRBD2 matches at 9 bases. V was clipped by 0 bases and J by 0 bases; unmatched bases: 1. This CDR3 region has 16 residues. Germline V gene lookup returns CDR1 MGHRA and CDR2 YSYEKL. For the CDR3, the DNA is TGCGCCAGCAGCCAAGAAGGACTAGCGAGCACAGATACGCAGTATTTT. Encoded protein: CASSQEGLASTDTQYF.

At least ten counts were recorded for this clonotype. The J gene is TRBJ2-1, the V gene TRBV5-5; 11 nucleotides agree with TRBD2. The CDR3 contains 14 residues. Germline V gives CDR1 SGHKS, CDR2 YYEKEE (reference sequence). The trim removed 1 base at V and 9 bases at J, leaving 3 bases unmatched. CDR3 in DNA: TGTGCCAGCAGCTTGCTAGCGGGAGGCGGTGAGCAGTTCTTC. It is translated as CASSLLAGGGEQFF. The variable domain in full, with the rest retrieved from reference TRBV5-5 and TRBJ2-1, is DAGVTQSPTHLIKTRGQQVTLRCSPISGHKSVSWYQQVLGQGPQFIFQYYEKEERGRGNFPDRFSARQFPNYSSELNVNALLLGDSALYLCASSLLAGGGEQFFGPGTRLTVL.

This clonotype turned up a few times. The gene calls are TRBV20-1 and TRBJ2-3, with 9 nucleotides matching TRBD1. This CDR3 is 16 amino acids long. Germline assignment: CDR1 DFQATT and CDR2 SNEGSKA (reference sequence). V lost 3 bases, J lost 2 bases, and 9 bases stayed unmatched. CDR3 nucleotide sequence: TGCAGTGCTAGCGGGTCCGGGACAGGGACCACAGATACGCAGTATTTT. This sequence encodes CSASGSGTGTTDTQYF.

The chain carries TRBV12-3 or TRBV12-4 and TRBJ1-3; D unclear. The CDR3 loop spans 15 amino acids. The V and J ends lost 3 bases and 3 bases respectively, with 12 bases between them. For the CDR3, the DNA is TGTGCCAGCAGTTTGTACGGGAGTGGTGGAAACACCATATATTTT. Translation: CASSLYGSGGNTIYF.

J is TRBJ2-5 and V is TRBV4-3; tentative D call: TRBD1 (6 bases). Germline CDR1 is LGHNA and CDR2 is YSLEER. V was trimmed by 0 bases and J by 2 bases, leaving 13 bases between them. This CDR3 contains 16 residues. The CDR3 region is CASSQEDRGLQETQYF. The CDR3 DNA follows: TGCGCCAGCAGCCAAGAAGATAGGGGGTTGCAAGAGACCCAGTACTTC.

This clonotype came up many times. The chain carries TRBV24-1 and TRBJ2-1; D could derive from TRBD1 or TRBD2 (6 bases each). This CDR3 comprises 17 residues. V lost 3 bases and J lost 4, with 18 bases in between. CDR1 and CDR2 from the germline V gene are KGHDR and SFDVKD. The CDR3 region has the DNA TGTGCCACCAGTGATCCAACACAGGGACTCAGATACAATGAGCAGTTCTTC. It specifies CATSDPTQGLRYNEQFF.

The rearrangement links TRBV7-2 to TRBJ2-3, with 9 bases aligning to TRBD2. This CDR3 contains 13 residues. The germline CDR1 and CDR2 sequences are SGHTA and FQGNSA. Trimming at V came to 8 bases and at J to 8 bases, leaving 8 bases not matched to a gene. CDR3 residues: CASRAGGQVTQYF. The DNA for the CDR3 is TGTGCCAGCCGAGCGGGGGGTCAGGTTACGCAGTATTTT.

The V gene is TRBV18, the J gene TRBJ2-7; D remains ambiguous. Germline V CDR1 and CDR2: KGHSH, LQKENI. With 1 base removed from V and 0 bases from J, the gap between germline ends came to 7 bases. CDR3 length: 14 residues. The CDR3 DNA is TGTGCCAGCTCACCACGCACATACTCCTACGAGCAGTACTTC. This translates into CASSPRTYSYEQYF.

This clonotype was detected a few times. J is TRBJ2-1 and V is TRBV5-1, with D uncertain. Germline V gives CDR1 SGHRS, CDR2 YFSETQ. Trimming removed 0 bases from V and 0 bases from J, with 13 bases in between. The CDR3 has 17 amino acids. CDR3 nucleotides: TGCGCCAGCAGCTTGGTCGTTAGCCAAATCTCCTACAATGAGCAGTTCTTC. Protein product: CASSLVVSQISYNEQFF.

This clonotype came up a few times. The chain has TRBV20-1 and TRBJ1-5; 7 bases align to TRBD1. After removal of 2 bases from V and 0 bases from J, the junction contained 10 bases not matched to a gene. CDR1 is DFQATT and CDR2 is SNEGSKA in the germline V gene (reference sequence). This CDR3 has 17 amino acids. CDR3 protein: CSARSTGIMDSNQPQHF. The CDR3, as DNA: TGCAGTGCTAGATCGACAGGGATCATGGATAGCAATCAGCCCCAGCATTTT.

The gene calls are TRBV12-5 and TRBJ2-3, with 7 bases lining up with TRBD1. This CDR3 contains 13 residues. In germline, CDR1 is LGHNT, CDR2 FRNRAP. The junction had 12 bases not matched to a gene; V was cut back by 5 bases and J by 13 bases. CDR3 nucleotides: TGTGCTAGTGGTACTTCGTCCGGGACAGTGAAGTATTTT. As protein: CASGTSSGTVKYF.

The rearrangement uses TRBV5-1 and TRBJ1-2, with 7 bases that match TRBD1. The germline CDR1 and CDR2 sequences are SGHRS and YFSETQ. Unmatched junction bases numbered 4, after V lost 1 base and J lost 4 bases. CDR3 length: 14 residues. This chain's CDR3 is CASSLNRGSYGYTF. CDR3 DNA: TGCGCCAGCAGCTTGAACAGGGGCAGCTATGGCTACACCTTC.

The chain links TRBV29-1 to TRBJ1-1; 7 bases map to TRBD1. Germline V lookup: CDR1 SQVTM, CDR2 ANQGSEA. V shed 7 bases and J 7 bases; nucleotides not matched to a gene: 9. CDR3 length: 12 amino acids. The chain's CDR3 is CSALGDRLEAFF. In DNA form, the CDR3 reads TGCAGCGCCCTAGGGGACAGACTTGAAGCTTTCTTT.

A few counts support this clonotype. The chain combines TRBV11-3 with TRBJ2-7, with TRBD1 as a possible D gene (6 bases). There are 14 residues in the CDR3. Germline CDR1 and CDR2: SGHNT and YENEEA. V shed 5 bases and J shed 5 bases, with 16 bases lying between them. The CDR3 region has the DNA TGTGCCAGCAGCCCGGGACATACCTTTGACGAGCAGTACTTC. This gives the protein CASSPGHTFDEQYF.